Included here is one T cell receptor beta chain sequence, with context. Its cognate antigen is unknown. The germline V gene encodes CDR1 SQVTM and CDR2 ANQGSEA. Trimming removed 8 bases from V and 0 bases from J, with 14 bases in between. The length of the CDR3 is 13 residues. The data were obtained in a study of T cell responses to AZD1222 COVID-19 vaccine. Study summary: Researchers grouped second doses given at about 4 or about 12 weeks into one pool. Broader study findings: Scientists sampled the repertoires only once the peak T cell response had passed. Seropositive at baseline were only 5 to 7 AZD1222 recipients. There were mostly white British donors and more females than males, and clonal diversity was possibly underestimated.

Measured with immunoSEQ multiplex PCR; TCRdb has only the in-frame clones, and not every one. In the table there are roughly 180,000 clones, around 87% of which are singletons. This chain connects TRBV29-1 to TRBJ2-7, with D perhaps matching TRBD1 (6 bases). This receptor was taken from an adult in good health. Material: peripheral blood, obtained on day 0 of AZD1222 vaccination. This chain's CDR3 is CSTLEGGSYEQYF. CDR3 in DNA: TGCAGCACCCTCGAAGGGGGCTCCTACGAGCAGTACTTC.